The next 25 T cell receptor beta chains were all read from a single sample in a study of blood T cell repertoires in COVID-19. Assay: immunoSEQ multiplex PCR; the TCRdb copy retains only in-frame clones and omits some. Of about 100,000 clones listed, around four fifths are singletons. Sequenced material: peripheral blood. These receptors all come from a man between 70 and 80 years old with active or convalescent COVID-19.

The chain links TRBV11-2 to TRBJ2-7; D is unresolved. The CDR3 is 15 residues long. Germline lookup yields CDR1 SGHAT and CDR2 FQNNGV. Trimming removed 6 bases from V and 6 bases from J, with 21 bases in between. CDR3 sequence reads: CASRLLTDAEPEQYF. DNA for the CDR3: TGTGCCAGCAGGCTACTGACTGACGCGGAACCCGAGCAGTACTTC.

The chain carries TRBV4-2 and TRBJ2-1; 12 bases match TRBD2. The CDR3 covers 18 residues. After removal of 0 bases from V and 8 bases from J, the junction contained 11 bases not matched to a gene. CDR1 LGHNA and CDR2 YNFKEQ come from the germline V gene. The CDR3 is CASSQDMASGGARHEQFF. CDR3 DNA: TGTGCCAGCAGCCAAGATATGGCTAGCGGGGGGGCCAGGCATGAGCAGTTCTTC.

The chain combines TRBV3-1 (or the pseudogene TRBV3-2) with TRBJ2-7; TRBD2 aligns across 13 bases. Trimming took 0 bases from V and 5 from J; bases not matched to a gene: 4. Germline V gene sequence: CDR1 LGHDT, CDR2 YNNKEL (reference sequence). The CDR3 length is 16 residues. The CDR3 spells CASSQEGTSGANEQYF. CDR3 DNA: TGTGCCAGCAGCCAAGAAGGGACTAGCGGGGCAAACGAGCAGTACTTC.

This chain joins TRBV9 and TRBJ1-5, with D possibly matching TRBD1 (6 bases). The germline V gene has CDR1 SGDLS and CDR2 YYNGEE. Trimming pared 3 bases from V and 0 bases from J, leaving 13 bases between. CDR3 length: 16 residues. This CDR3 reads CASSADSADSNQPQHF. CDR3 coding DNA: TGTGCCAGCAGCGCGGACAGCGCAGATAGCAATCAGCCCCAGCATTTT.

The V call is TRBV4-1, the J call TRBJ2-1, with 8 bases matching TRBD1. Germline loops: CDR1 MGHRA, CDR2 YSYEKL. The V gene end was trimmed by 4 bases and the J gene end by 7 bases; junction bases not matched to a gene: 3. The CDR3 has 13 residues. Written as DNA, the CDR3 is TGCGCCAGCAGCCTGGGACAGGCTAATGAGCAGTTCTTC. Residues: CASSLGQANEQFF.

This clone has just one count. The V gene is TRBV30, the J gene TRBJ1-3; no clear D. The V gene lost 0 bases and the J gene lost 5 bases, with 11 bases spanning the gap. Germline V gene sequence: CDR1 GTSNPN, CDR2 SVGIG (reference sequence). The CDR3 has 14 amino acids. This chain's CDR3 is CAWSVLGSRNTIYF. In DNA, the CDR3 is TGTGCCTGGAGTGTACTAGGCAGCAGAAACACCATATATTTT.

The CDR3 sequence: CASSQERRETQYF. In DNA form, the CDR3 reads TGCGCCAGCAGCCAAGAACGGAGAGAGACCCAGTACTTC. The J gene is TRBJ2-5, the V gene TRBV4-3; no clear D. Per the germline V gene, CDR1 is LGHNA and CDR2 is YSLEER. The CDR3 totals 13 residues. Trimming shortened V by 0 bases and J by 4 bases, and 6 bases separated the two germline ends.

The CDR3 sequence is CASSPQGQGAEKLFF. The DNA of the CDR3 is TGTGCCAGCAGTCCGCAGGGACAGGGGGCTGAAAAACTGTTTTTT. The V gene is TRBV6-5, the J gene TRBJ1-4; 12 bases agree with TRBD1. The V and J ends lost 5 bases and 7 bases, in that order; junction bases with no gene match: 5. The CDR3 length is 15 residues. In germline, CDR1 is MNHEY, CDR2 SVGAGI.

The CDR3, as DNA: TGTGCCAGCAGCGCGACAATCTACCAAGAGACCCAGTACTTC. This translates into CASSATIYQETQYF. The gene calls are TRBV2 and TRBJ2-5, with no clear D. This CDR3 spans 14 amino acids. Trimming cost V 6 bases and J 0 bases, with 11 bases left between them. Looked up from germline, CDR1 is SNHLY and CDR2 is FYNNEI.

The V gene is TRBV28, the J gene TRBJ1-5; perhaps TRBD1 as D (5 bases). The germline gives CDR1 MDHEN, CDR2 SYDVKM. V was clipped by 5 bases and J by 5 bases, with 13 bases between them. This CDR3 contains 14 residues. This CDR3 is CASSGELGDQPQHF. DNA for the CDR3: TGTGCCAGCAGTGGGGAATTAGGGGATCAGCCCCAGCATTTT.

This clone was detected only once. The chain couples TRBV10-3 to TRBJ2-1, with 8 bases aligning to TRBD2. Germline V lookup: CDR1 ENHRY, CDR2 SYGVKD. The trim removed 4 bases at V and 5 bases at J, leaving 7 bases unmatched. The CDR3 contains 15 residues. The CDR3 region is CAISGSGLVDNEQFF. The CDR3 DNA sequence: TGTGCCATCAGTGGCTCGGGACTAGTCGACAATGAGCAGTTCTTC.

The V call is TRBV2, the J call TRBJ2-5; D might be TRBD1 (5 bases). The CDR3 extends over 15 amino acids. Germline V gene data show CDR1 as SNHLY and CDR2 as FYNNEI. V lost 6 bases and J lost 7, with 21 bases in between. CDR3 in amino acids: CASSFDSPGRGTQYF. CDR3 bases: TGTGCCAGCAGCTTCGACAGCCCAGGAAGGGGGACCCAGTACTTC.

This clone has just a few counts. This chain links TRBV3-1 (or the pseudogene TRBV3-2) with TRBJ1-6; D is uncertain. The CDR3 has 14 amino acids. Deletions cut 2 bases from V and 6 bases from J, with 8 bases between. Germline assignment: CDR1 LGHDT and CDR2 YNNKEL (reference sequence). CDR3 residues: CASSQPQFNSPLHF. The DNA of the CDR3 is TGTGCCAGCAGCCAACCACAGTTTAATTCACCCCTCCACTTT.

This clone was counted only a few times. In DNA, the CDR3 is TGTGCCCTAAACCCGAATAGCGGGAGTTTTAATGAGCAGTTCTTC. Residues: CALNPNSGSFNEQFF. The chain employs TRBV30 and TRBJ2-1, with TRBD2 identical over 9 bases. V lost 8 bases to trimming and J lost 7 bases; unmatched junction nucleotides: 15. The CDR3 is 15 amino acids. CDR1 GTSNPN and CDR2 SVGIG come from the germline V gene (reference sequence).

J is TRBJ2-7 and V is TRBV11-2, with 10 bases matching TRBD1. The CDR3 length is 15 residues. The trim removed 1 base at V and 2 bases at J, leaving 2 bases unmatched. Germline V CDR1 and CDR2: SGHAT, FQNNGV. The chain's CDR3 is CASSLGTGGTYEQYF. The CDR3 DNA follows: TGTGCCAGCAGCTTAGGGACAGGGGGGACCTACGAGCAGTACTTC.

This chain connects TRBV28 to TRBJ1-6, with D maybe TRBD1 (6 bases). Germline CDR1 MDHEN, CDR2 SYDVKM. This CDR3 region has 17 residues. V gave up 2 bases and J gave up 0 bases, with 11 bases separating them. The CDR3 reads CASSLGVTGSYNSPLHF. In nucleotides, the CDR3 is TGTGCCAGCAGTTTAGGAGTGACAGGCTCCTATAATTCACCCCTCCACTTT.

This chain links TRBV4-3 with TRBJ1-3, with D uncertain. Germline V gene sequence: CDR1 LGHNA, CDR2 YSLEER. The V gene lost 1 base and the J gene lost 3 bases, with 7 bases spanning the gap. The CDR3 has 14 residues. The CDR3 coding sequence is TGCGCCAGCAGCCAAGTAAACAGTGGAAACACCATATATTTT. Residues: CASSQVNSGNTIYF.

This chain joins TRBV3-1 (or the pseudogene TRBV3-2) and TRBJ1-1; unclear D gene. Trimming pared 3 bases from V and 0 bases from J, leaving 8 bases between. The CDR3 is 14 amino acids. Germline V gene sequence: CDR1 LGHDT, CDR2 YNNKEL (reference sequence). For the CDR3, the DNA is TGTGCCAGCAGCCAGACGGGAATGAACACTGAAGCTTTCTTT. Its translation is CASSQTGMNTEAFF.

This clone was observed a handful of times. The chain employs TRBV7-3 and TRBJ2-3, with 9 bases lining up with TRBD2. The CDR3 is 15 residues long. With 1 base clipped from V and 10 bases from J, the junction kept 9 bases outside the gene matches. Germline loops: CDR1 SGHTA, CDR2 FQGTGA. DNA of the CDR3: TGTGCCAGCAGCTTAATGCCGACTAGCGGATCCCCGCAGTATTTT. This encodes CASSLMPTSGSPQYF.

The V and J genes are TRBV5-1 and TRBJ1-2, with D perhaps TRBD1 (6 bases). Trimming cost V 5 bases and J 0 bases, with 14 bases left between them. CDR3 size: 15 residues. Germline V lookup: CDR1 SGHRS, CDR2 YFSETQ. The CDR3 sequence is CASRTGTQTNYGYTF. CDR3 DNA sequence: TGCGCCAGCAGGACCGGGACACAAACTAACTATGGCTACACCTTC. Full variable domain (missing parts from reference TRBV5-1 and TRBJ1-2): KAGVTQTPRYLIKTRGQQVTLSCSPISGHRSVSWYQQTPGQGLQFLFEYFSETQRNKGNFPGRFSGRQFSNSRSEMNVSTLELGDSALYLCASRTGTQTNYGYTFGSGTRLTVV.

This chain connects TRBV10-2 to TRBJ2-3, with 9 positions matching TRBD2. The CDR3 runs to 17 residues. The junction had 10 bases not matched to a gene; V was cut back by 2 bases and J by 4 bases. Germline V lookup: CDR1 WSHSY, CDR2 SAAADI. CDR3 region: CASSESVISGSSDTQYF. CDR3 sequence (DNA): TGCGCCAGCAGTGAGAGTGTGATTAGCGGGAGCTCAGATACGCAGTATTTT.

V usage is TRBV24-1 and J usage is TRBJ2-3; TRBD1 agrees at 9 bases. V lost 1 base and J lost 5; bases outside the gene matches: 3. The length of the CDR3 is 15 residues. CDR1 is KGHDR, CDR2 SFDVKD, per germline. In DNA form, the CDR3 reads TGTGCCACCAGTGATTTCACAGGGGGCGAAGATACGCAGTATTTT. Its protein product is CATSDFTGGEDTQYF.

A few counts support this clone. The J gene is TRBJ2-1, the V gene TRBV2; the D gene is possibly TRBD2 (6 bases). With 4 bases removed from V and 0 bases from J, the gap between germline ends came to 10 bases. The CDR3 covers 15 residues. CDR1 is SNHLY, CDR2 FYNNEI, per germline. The CDR3 coding sequence is TGTGCCAGCAGTGCCGGGACTTACTCCTACAATGAGCAGTTCTTC. Its protein product is CASSAGTYSYNEQFF.

V usage is TRBV9 and J usage is TRBJ1-6; TRBD1 aligns across 7 bases. With V trimmed by 0 bases and J by 0 bases, 3 bases remained unmatched. The CDR3 sequence is 17 residues long. Germline V gene lookup returns CDR1 SGDLS and CDR2 YYNGEE. CDR3 sequence reads: CASSVEAGGSYNSPLHF. CDR3 DNA: TGTGCCAGCAGCGTAGAGGCAGGGGGCTCCTATAATTCACCCCTCCACTTT.

This clone appeared a few times. J is TRBJ2-5 and V is TRBV2; 13 positions agree with TRBD2. V lost 6 bases to trimming and J lost 0 bases; unmatched junction nucleotides: 4. Germline V CDR1 and CDR2: SNHLY, FYNNEI. The CDR3 length is 16 residues. This CDR3 reads CASRGLAGMYQETQYF. The CDR3 DNA reads as TGTGCCAGCAGGGGACTAGCGGGGATGTACCAAGAGACCCAGTACTTC.